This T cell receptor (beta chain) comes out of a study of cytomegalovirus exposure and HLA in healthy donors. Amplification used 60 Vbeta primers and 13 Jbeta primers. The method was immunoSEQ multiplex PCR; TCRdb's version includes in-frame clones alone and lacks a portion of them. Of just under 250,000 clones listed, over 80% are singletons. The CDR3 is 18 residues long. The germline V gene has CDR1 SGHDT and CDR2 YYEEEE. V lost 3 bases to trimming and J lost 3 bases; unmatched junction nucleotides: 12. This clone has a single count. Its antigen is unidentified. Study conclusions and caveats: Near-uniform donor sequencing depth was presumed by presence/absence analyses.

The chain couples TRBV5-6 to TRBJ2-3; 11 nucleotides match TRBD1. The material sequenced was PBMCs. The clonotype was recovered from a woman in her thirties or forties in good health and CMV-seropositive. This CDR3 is CASSSPHSGTGGTDTQYF. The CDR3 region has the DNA TGTGCCAGCAGCTCGCCCCACTCCGGGACAGGGGGAACAGATACGCAGTATTTT.